This T cell receptor (beta chain) appears in the sequencing data of a study of beta chain features in type 1 diabetes. The CDR3 covers 11 residues. CDR1 MNHNS and CDR2 SASEGT come from the germline V gene. With 1 base removed from V and 10 bases from J, the gap between germline ends came to 7 bases. The sample holds a few counts of this clone. Its matching antigen is unknown. The authors took one heparinised blood draw, averaging approximately 110 mL, from each donor. Cell sorting via CD45RO/CCR7/CD25/CD127/CD95/CD27 was performed to obtain CD4+ naive, central memory, regulatory and stem cell-like memory cells. Findings and limits, study-wide: Patients' naive, central memory and Treg TCRB repertoires seemed closer to one another than those of healthy donors. There was a moderate but significant shortening of TCRB CDR3s in all four CD4+ subsets of Type 1 diabetes patients.

Every bit of the isolated RNA underwent reverse transcription, so sequencing read expressed TCRB transcripts. Regulatory, naive and central memory T cell samples averaged approximately 3.4 million reads. Clones were read by immunoSEQ multiplex PCR, and TCRdb kept only the in-frame ones, dropping some. The sample contains 640,000 or so clones, around 15% of which appear only once. V is TRBV6-1 and J is TRBJ1-1, with D unclear. The TCR originated in a young man with type 1 diabetes. Sequencing was done on a sample of naive CD4+ T cells from blood. CDR3 loop: CASSEVTVAFF. The CDR3 region has the DNA TGTGCCAGCAGTGAAGTCACGGTAGCTTTCTTT.